The 27 T cell receptor beta chains below come from one sample, sequenced in a study of cytomegalovirus exposure and HLA in healthy donors. Assay: immunoSEQ multiplex PCR; the TCRdb copy retains only in-frame clones and omits some. The table records approximately 150,000 clones, roughly 89% of them present only once. Sequenced input: PBMCs. The receptors originated from a woman between 18 and 29 years old in good health and CMV-seropositive.

This clone was seen more than once but under ten times. The chain has TRBV19 and TRBJ1-5; D unclear. The V end lost 3 bases, the J end lost 0 bases, and 6 bases lay between the germline ends. The V gene's germline CDR1 is LNHDA and CDR2 SQIVND (reference sequence). The CDR3 is made up of 14 amino acids. The CDR3 here is CASSISSSNQPQHF. In nucleotides, the CDR3 is TGTGCCAGTAGTATCTCCAGTAGCAATCAGCCCCAGCATTTT. The variable domain in full, completed from reference TRBV19 and TRBJ1-5, reads DGGITQSPKYLFRKEGQNVTLSCEQNLNHDAMYWYRQDPGQGLRLIYYSQIVNDFQKGDIAEGYSVSREKKESFPLTVTSAQKNPTAFYLCASSISSSNQPQHFGDGTRLSIL.

For the CDR3, the DNA is TGTGCCAGCGGCGGGGCTCCAAGCAATCAGCCCCAGCATTTT. Its protein is CASGGAPSNQPQHF. V is TRBV28 and J is TRBJ1-5; maybe TRBD1 (5 bases). Germline-derived CDR1 and CDR2 are MDHEN and SYDVKM. V lost 8 bases to trimming and J lost 1 base, with 12 bases between them. The CDR3 covers 14 residues.

This chain connects TRBV5-1 to TRBJ2-7; D is perhaps TRBD2 (6 bases). The CDR3 runs to 13 residues. Trimming pared 6 bases from V and 4 bases from J, leaving 14 bases between. CDR1 and CDR2 from the germline V gene are SGHRS and YFSETQ. The CDR3 region is CASTPTGVYEQYF. The CDR3 DNA is TGCGCCAGCACCCCCACGGGAGTTTACGAGCAGTACTTC.

The chain recombines TRBV5-1 with TRBJ1-2; possible D gene TRBD1, 6 bases. The CDR3 extends over 15 amino acids. CDR1 and CDR2 (germline): SGHRS, YFSETQ. Between the trimmed V and J ends, which lost 4 bases and 5 bases, there was a span of 18 bases. The CDR3 nucleotides are TGCGCCAGCAGCCCGGAGGGGGGCGGGAGTTATGGCTACACCTTC. As protein: CASSPEGGGSYGYTF.

The chain is built from TRBV27 and TRBJ2-1; 8 nucleotides match TRBD1. The germline V gene encodes CDR1 MNHEY and CDR2 SMNVEV (reference sequence). The V gene end was trimmed by 2 bases and the J gene end by 6 bases; junction bases not matched to a gene: 3. The CDR3 runs 14 residues. This chain's CDR3 is CASSLSTGGNEQFF. The DNA of the CDR3 is TGTGCCAGCAGTTTAAGTACAGGGGGCAATGAGCAGTTCTTC.

J is TRBJ2-7 and V is TRBV18; a weak D match, TRBD1 (6 bases). This CDR3 contains 14 residues. CDR1 KGHSH and CDR2 LQKENI come from the germline V gene. Trimming pared 2 bases from V and 2 bases from J, leaving 10 bases between. CDR3 region: CASSPKTGPYEQYF. The CDR3 DNA is TGTGCCAGCTCACCAAAGACAGGACCCTACGAGCAGTACTTC.

This rearrangement joins TRBV19 to TRBJ2-1, with 14 bases fitting TRBD2. CDR1 and CDR2 (germline): LNHDA, SQIVND (reference sequence). This CDR3 is 17 amino acids long. V gave up 6 bases and J gave up 8 bases; unmatched junction bases: 12. The CDR3 sequence is CASRISSGTSGSDEQFF. CDR3 coding DNA: TGTGCCAGTAGGATATCGTCCGGGACTAGCGGGAGCGATGAGCAGTTCTTC.

J is TRBJ2-5 and V is TRBV6-6, with 13 positions matching TRBD2. Germline V gene sequence: CDR1 MNHNY, CDR2 SVGAGI (reference sequence). The CDR3 extends over 16 amino acids. J gave up 4 bases and V 6 bases, and 8 bases lay outside the gene matches. This chain's CDR3 is CASSQLAGGPGETQYF. DNA for the CDR3: TGTGCCAGCAGCCAACTAGCGGGAGGGCCGGGAGAGACCCAGTACTTC.

The gene calls are TRBV2 and TRBJ1-1, with D hard to call. Germline V gene data show CDR1 as SNHLY and CDR2 as FYNNEI. This CDR3 comprises 15 residues. The V gene lost 4 bases and the J gene lost 1 base, with 13 bases spanning the gap. The CDR3 reads CASSVRSPRNTEAFF. CDR3 nucleotides: TGTGCCAGCAGTGTACGGTCCCCTAGGAACACTGAAGCTTTCTTT.

V gene TRBV5-1 combines with J gene TRBJ1-2, with D unclear. This CDR3 is built from 12 residues. V was trimmed by 5 bases and J by 8 bases, leaving 13 bases between them. Germline V gene lookup returns CDR1 SGHRS and CDR2 YFSETQ. The CDR3 DNA is TGCGCCAGCAGGGCCGGCCAGGAAGGCTACACCTTC. As protein: CASRAGQEGYTF.

The CDR3 nucleotides read TGTGCCAGCAGTGCCGACAGGGGGCGCGAAGAGACCCAGTACTTC. Protein product: CASSADRGREETQYF. This rearrangement joins TRBV6-1 to TRBJ2-5, with TRBD1 identical over 10 bases. The CDR3 has 15 residues. The junction had 5 bases not matched to a gene; V was cut back by 4 bases and J by 3 bases. Germline-derived CDR1 and CDR2 are MNHNS and SASEGT.

This clone was picked up one time. This chain connects TRBV13 to TRBJ1-5; tentative D call: TRBD1 (5 bases). In germline, CDR1 is PRHDT, CDR2 FYEKMQ (reference sequence). This CDR3 is 17 amino acids long. V lost 4 bases to trimming and J lost 2 bases, with 18 bases between them. The CDR3 sequence is CASSSRTSRVGNQPQHF. The CDR3 nucleotides are TGTGCCAGCAGCTCCAGAACGAGCAGGGTTGGCAATCAGCCCCAGCATTTT. The whole variable domain, remainder taken from reference TRBV13 and TRBJ1-5, is AAGVIQSPRHLIKEKRETATLKCYPIPRHDTVYWYQQGPGQDPQFLISFYEKMQSDKGSIPDRFSAQQFSDYHSELNMSSLELGDSALYFCASSSRTSRVGNQPQHFGDGTRLSIL.

The V and J genes are TRBV4-2 and TRBJ1-2, with 9 bases identical to TRBD1. Germline V CDR1 and CDR2: LGHNA, YNFKEQ. This CDR3 is built from 15 residues. V lost 4 bases, J lost 2 bases, and 5 bases stayed unmatched. The chain's CDR3 is CASSPGTGWNYGYTF. The CDR3, as DNA: TGTGCCAGCAGCCCCGGGACAGGGTGGAACTATGGCTACACCTTC.

CDR3 residues: CASRLEGEAFF. CDR3 bases: TGTGCCAGCAGGTTGGAGGGTGAAGCTTTCTTT. The rearrangement links TRBV11-1 to TRBJ1-1; D gene uncertain. CDR1 is SGHAT and CDR2 is FQDESV in the germline V gene (reference sequence). V dropped 6 bases and J dropped 7 bases, with 9 bases sitting between them. The CDR3 totals 11 residues.

The rearrangement joins TRBV5-1 to TRBJ2-2; 12 bases fit TRBD2. V shed 2 bases, J shed 2 bases, and the junction held 1 base outside the gene matches. Looked up from germline, CDR1 is SGHRS and CDR2 is YFSETQ. This CDR3 has 16 residues. The CDR3 coding sequence is TGCGCCAGCAGCTTTGGACTAGCGGGAAACACCGGGGAGCTGTTTTTT. Translating gives CASSFGLAGNTGELFF.

V gene TRBV28 combines with J gene TRBJ2-7, with D perhaps matching TRBD2 (6 bases). Per germline, CDR1 MDHEN and CDR2 SYDVKM. The CDR3 length is 13 residues. Trimming took off 5 bases at V and 3 bases at J, with 11 bases between the two ends. This CDR3 reads CASSPWGLYEQYF. The CDR3 coding sequence is TGTGCCAGCAGTCCCTGGGGACTCTACGAGCAGTACTTC.

The V gene is TRBV15, the J gene TRBJ2-6; a weak D match, TRBD2 (6 bases). There are 16 residues in the CDR3. Germline CDR1 reads LNHNV; CDR2 reads YYDKDF (reference sequence). With 3 bases removed from V and 1 base from J, the gap between germline ends came to 10 bases. The CDR3 region is CATSRGGSSGANVLTF. The CDR3 nucleotides are TGTGCCACCAGCAGGGGGGGATCATCTGGGGCCAACGTCCTGACTTTC. Combining the CDR3 with reference TRBV15 and TRBJ2-6 gives the whole variable domain DAMVIQNPRYQVTQFGKPVTLSCSQTLNHNVMYWYQQKSSQAPKLLFHYYDKDFNNEADTPDNFQSRRPNTSFCFLDIRSPGLGDTAMYLCATSRGGSSGANVLTFGAGSRLTVL.

The V and J genes are TRBV30 and TRBJ2-7; D may be TRBD1 (6 bases). The CDR3 consists of 13 residues. Germline CDR1 GTSNPN, CDR2 SVGIG (reference sequence). The V end lost 2 bases, the J end lost 6 bases, and 14 bases lay between the germline ends. The CDR3 loop reads CAWSWAPRGEQYF. The CDR3 coding sequence is TGTGCCTGGAGTTGGGCCCCCAGGGGCGAGCAGTACTTC.

The chain employs TRBV27 and TRBJ2-2, with 8 bases that match TRBD2. Trimming removed 3 bases from V and 4 bases from J; junction bases left unmatched: 13. The CDR3 contains 18 residues. In germline, CDR1 is MNHEY, CDR2 SMNVEV (reference sequence). The CDR3 DNA reads TGTGCCAGCAGTTTCAATTTTCGAGCGGGGGCTCTCACCGGGGAGCTGTTTTTT. This translates into CASSFNFRAGALTGELFF.

The chain employs TRBV25-1 and TRBJ2-1, with D perhaps matching TRBD2 (5 bases). Trimming took 1 base from V and 10 from J, leaving 14 bases between them. The CDR3 spans 14 residues. CDR1 and CDR2 from the germline V gene are MGHDK and SYGVNS. This CDR3 reads CASSESGPPGEQFF. The DNA for the CDR3 is TGTGCCAGCAGTGAATCCGGACCCCCGGGGGAGCAGTTCTTC.

A note on this clone: Germline is not matched at one junction end, which may reflect a read error. The CDR3 is CASTQGPGRRPDF. DNA of the CDR3: TGTGCCAGCACCCAGGGGCCAGGTCGGCGCCCAGACTTC. J is TRBJ2-7 and V is TRBV28, with D perhaps matching TRBD1 (6 bases). This CDR3 is 13 amino acids long. Germline V gives CDR1 MDHEN, CDR2 SYDVKM.

The chain recombines TRBV6-6 with TRBJ2-1; 9 bases agree with TRBD2. The CDR3 contains 16 residues. Germline V lookup: CDR1 MNHNY, CDR2 SVGAGI (reference sequence). Germline trimming cut 4 bases from V and 7 bases from J; bases unmatched to any gene: 11. For the CDR3, the DNA is TGTGCCAGCAGTTCCCCGGGACTAGCTTTGGGGAATGAGCAGTTCTTC. It translates to CASSSPGLALGNEQFF.

In its sample, this clone was seen once. The V gene is TRBV5-8, the J gene TRBJ2-7; D remains ambiguous. The CDR3 has 13 residues. The germline V and J ends were trimmed by 2 bases and 6 bases, with 12 bases remaining between them. The germline gives CDR1 SGHTS, CDR2 YDEGEE. CDR3 nucleotides: TGTGCCAGCAGCTTTTCATATACGAGCGAGCAGTACTTC. It encodes CASSFSYTSEQYF. The whole variable domain, remainder taken from reference TRBV5-8 and TRBJ2-7, is EAGVTQSPTHLIKTRGQQATLRCSPISGHTSVYWYQQALGLGLQFLLWYDEGEERNRGNFPPRFSGRQFPNYSSELNVNALELEDSALYLCASSFSYTSEQYFGPGTRLTVT.

The chain employs TRBV5-1 and TRBJ2-7; tentative D call: TRBD1 (5 bases). CDR3 length: 14 amino acids. Germline loops: CDR1 SGHRS, CDR2 YFSETQ. The V and J ends lost 0 bases and 5 bases respectively, with 12 bases between them. The CDR3 DNA reads as TGCGCCAGCAGCTTGGGAGACAGACCAAACGAGCAGTACTTC. Its protein product is CASSLGDRPNEQYF.

The chain recombines TRBV19 with TRBJ2-3, with D tentatively TRBD1 (6 bases). The CDR3 totals 13 residues. CDR1 is LNHDA, CDR2 SQIVND, per germline (reference sequence). V dropped 7 bases and J dropped 5 bases, with 13 bases sitting between them. The CDR3 is CASTVGAEDTQYF. In DNA, the CDR3 is TGTGCCAGTACGGTGGGGGCCGAAGATACGCAGTATTTT.

This clone was counted only a few times. The V call is TRBV5-1, the J call TRBJ1-2, with 8 bases aligning to TRBD1. Germline lookup yields CDR1 SGHRS and CDR2 YFSETQ. This CDR3 is built from 14 residues. The ends lost 4 bases at V and 4 bases at J; junction bases unmatched: 6. The CDR3 nucleotides read TGCGCCAGCAGCATAGGACAGGGTATCTATGGCTACACCTTC. This translates into CASSIGQGIYGYTF.

The chain links TRBV5-1 to TRBJ1-2; D might be TRBD1 (6 bases). The ends were cut back, 0 bases at V and 7 bases at J, with 16 bases in the middle. The CDR3 has 15 amino acids. Germline CDR1 is SGHRS and CDR2 is YFSETQ. CDR3 in amino acids: CASSLAGLLRGGYTF. Here the CDR3 DNA reads TGCGCCAGCAGCTTGGCCGGTCTGCTCAGGGGTGGCTACACCTTC.